This is a list of T cell receptor beta chains from one sample in a study of cytomegalovirus exposure and HLA in healthy donors. The data were produced by immunoSEQ multiplex PCR, yet TCRdb's version contains in-frame clones alone and is incomplete. The sample comprises some 200,000 clones, about 80% of which are singletons, and around 0.69% rests with the top ten. Sequencing was carried out using PBMCs. Source of these receptors: a boy aged 10-17 years in good health and CMV-seronegative. Each CDR3 is given with its conserved first and last residue. The D gene is left open where the match is weak. Size is stated for part of the rows, as once, few or many counts, or as a class when the clone is expanded.

v_call,d_call,j_call,clone_size,cdr3_length,cdr3_nt,cdr3_aa
TRBV19,.,TRBJ1-2,.,15,TGTGCCAGCCTCTCCATTGACAGCTTTAACTATGGCTACACCTTC,CASLSIDSFNYGYTF
TRBV28,.,TRBJ1-3,.,18,TGTGCCAGCAGTTTATCGGCGGGGGGGACGGCCTCGGGGAACACCATATATTTT,CASSLSAGGTASGNTIYF
TRBV2,TRBD1,TRBJ2-1,.,13,TGTGCCATCGAGACAGGGGGTTGGAATGAGCAGTTCTTC,CAIETGGWNEQFF
TRBV27,.,TRBJ1-5,.,12,TGTGCCAGCAGTACAGCTAATCAGCCCCAGCATTTT,CASSTANQPQHF
TRBV6-6,TRBD1,TRBJ1-6,.,15,TGTGCCAGCAGTATCCCGGGACAGGGGGGATCACCCCTCCACTTT,CASSIPGQGGSPLHF
TRBV13,TRBD2,TRBJ2-3,.,16,TGTGCCAGCAGCTTATGGGGAGGGCGGAACACAGATACGCAGTATTTT,CASSLWGGRNTDTQYF
TRBV9,.,TRBJ1-1,once,15,TGTGCCAGCAGCGTAGCCCCACAGCCGATCACTGAAGCTTTCTTT,CASSVAPQPITEAFF
TRBV6-5,TRBD1,TRBJ1-1,.,14,TGTGCCAGCACCAGGGGGGGACAGGACACTGAAGCTTTCTTT,CASTRGGQDTEAFF
TRBV9,.,TRBJ1-1,once,14,TGTGCCAGCAGCGTAGGAGGGCCGGGCACTGAAGCTTTCTTT,CASSVGGPGTEAFF
TRBV6-5,.,TRBJ2-3,.,14,TGTGCCAGCAGTTACCGTGGAGACACAGATACGCAGTATTTT,CASSYRGDTDTQYF
TRBV11-2,.,TRBJ2-1,.,15,TGTGCCAGCAGCTTCAACCCGAGCTCCTACAATGAGCAGTTCTTC,CASSFNPSSYNEQFF
TRBV6-5,.,TRBJ1-1,.,11,TGTGCCAGCAGTCGTACAGGGGAAGCTTTCTTT,CASSRTGEAFF
TRBV5-3,.,TRBJ1-4,.,14,TGTGCCAGAAGCTTGCGCGGGAGAGGCGAAAAACTGTTTTTT,CARSLRGRGEKLFF